This is a list of T cell receptor beta chains from one sample in a study of T cell responses to AZD1222 COVID-19 vaccine. The table came from immunoSEQ multiplex PCR; TCRdb's copy has only in-frame clones and leaves some out. The repertoire holds around 44,000 clones, with 65% to 90% as singletons. Sequencing was performed on peripheral blood, taken 28 days after the second AZD1222 dose. These receptor sequences come from an adult who received the AZD1222 COVID-19 vaccine. Both conserved end residues are part of each CDR3. The order of the fields is V gene, clone size, J gene, D gene, CDR3 DNA, CDR3 protein. The D gene is left open where the match is weak. Rows give clone size only sometimes, using once, few, many, or a class for an expanded clone.

>TRBV18|-|TRBJ2-7|TRBD1
TGTGCCAGCTCACCGTCCACAGGGACAGGGAGTTACGAGCAGTACTTC
CASSPSTGTGSYEQYF
>TRBV20-1|-|TRBJ2-3|TRBD2
TGCAGTGCTAGTTTTTGGGCTAGCGGACACACAGATACGCAGTATTTT
CSASFWASGHTDTQYF
>TRBV7-2|-|TRBJ2-7|TRBD1
TGTGCCAGCAGCTTTTATCAGGGGGCAAGGCACGAGCAGTACTTC
CASSFYQGARHEQYF
>TRBV6-5|-|TRBJ2-7|TRBD2
TGTGCCAGCAGTTACGGGGGTAGCGGGAGCTACGAGCAGTACTTC
CASSYGGSGSYEQYF
>TRBV9|-|TRBJ2-7|-
TGTGCCAGCAGCGTAGGGTACCCTTCTTACGAGCAGTACTTC
CASSVGYPSYEQYF
>TRBV15|once|TRBJ2-7|-
TGTGCCACCAGCAAGGACGTGGGGGCGGGAGCTCCTTACGAGCAGTACTTC
CATSKDVGAGAPYEQYF
>TRBV28|-|TRBJ2-5|-
TGTGCCAGCAGTTTCGAGTCGGGAGAGACCCAGTACTTC
CASSFESGETQYF
>TRBV23-1|-|TRBJ2-4|-
TGCGCCAGCAGTCCGGGCCCTGCGGTAGCCAAAAACATTCAGTACTTC
CASSPGPAVAKNIQYF
>TRBV5-1|-|TRBJ1-4|TRBD1
TGCGCCAGCAGCCAGACAGGGGCTTTTAATGAAAAACTGTTTTTT
CASSQTGAFNEKLFF
>TRBV7-9|-|TRBJ2-7|-
TGTGCCATCATGGACGGGCCTTACGAGCAGTACTTC
CAIMDGPYEQYF
>TRBV6-5|-|TRBJ1-2|TRBD1
TGTGCCAGCAGTTACTTCATACAGGGGGCGGGAGGCTACACCTTC
CASSYFIQGAGGYTF
>TRBV7-9|-|TRBJ2-5|-
TGTGCCAGCATGGCGGGGCAGGGTGGCGAGACCCAGTACTTC
CASMAGQGGETQYF
>TRBV19|-|TRBJ2-7|TRBD2
TGTGCCAGTAGTGTGACTAGCGGGAGGGGTCTCGAGCAGTACTTC
CASSVTSGRGLEQYF
>TRBV19|-|TRBJ2-1|TRBD2
TGTGCCAGTAGTATAGGGGGCGGGAGGAGGGTCCATGAGCAGTTCTTC
CASSIGGGRRVHEQFF
>TRBV28|few|TRBJ2-2|-
TGTGCCACCCGCTGGGGACCTAACACCGGGGAGCTGTTTTTT
CATRWGPNTGELFF
>TRBV4-3|-|TRBJ1-2|-
TGCGCCAGCAGCCGGGAGAGTTACTTTAACTATGGCTACACCTTC
CASSRESYFNYGYTF
>TRBV9|-|TRBJ1-2|-
TGTGCCAGCAGCGAGGGCTATGGCTACACCTTC
CASSEGYGYTF
>TRBV7-3|-|TRBJ1-6|-
TGTGCCAGCAGCCTTGGGGAGGGGTGGGATTCACCCCTCCACTTT
CASSLGEGWDSPLHF
>TRBV6-1|-|TRBJ1-5|-
TGTGCCAGCAGTGAATTTCCCAGCCTCGGGGACCAGCCCCAGCATTTT
CASSEFPSLGDQPQHF
>TRBV4-1|-|TRBJ2-3|TRBD2
TGCGCCAGCAGCCGCTTAGCGGGAGTGAACACAGATACGCAGTATTTT
CASSRLAGVNTDTQYF
>TRBV19|-|TRBJ1-4|-
TGTGCCAGTAGTATCCCTTTTGGAGGGAATGAAAAACTGTTTTTT
CASSIPFGGNEKLFF
>TRBV11-3|once|TRBJ2-7|-
TGTGCCAGCAACGTGGGAGCTTCCTACGAGCAGTACTTC
CASNVGASYEQYF
>TRBV6-6|-|TRBJ2-7|-
TGTGCCAGCAGTTACTCAGGAGGGGACAGTTCCTACGAGCAGTACTTC
CASSYSGGDSSYEQYF
>TRBV19|-|TRBJ2-1|-
TGTTCATGCTGGCAGGGGTGGCCCAATGAGCAGTTCTTC
CSCWQGWPNEQFF
>TRBV12-5|-|TRBJ2-7|-
TGTGCTAGTGGTTTGGTCAACATGCGGGAGCAGTACTTC
CASGLVNMREQYF
>TRBV28|once|TRBJ2-1|TRBD1
TGTGCCAGCAGTCCACAGGGGGCGTACAATGAGCAGTTCTTC
CASSPQGAYNEQFF
>TRBV6-2/TRBV6-3|-|TRBJ2-5|-
TGTGCCAGCAGTCCCGGCCAGGGGTGGGAGACCCAGTACTTC
CASSPGQGWETQYF